The 8 T cell receptor beta chains below were found in one sample sequenced in a study of CD4 T cells in relation to SARS-CoV-2 and coronaviruses (dated by TCRdb to the early 2020s). Receptor amplification or capture employed the immunoSEQ multiplex PCR assay. Drawn from immuneACCESS, this table holds only the in-frame rearrangements with V and J called that TCRdb kept. Clones are partly lost; checked studies trace under half to an unresolved V gene and leave the rest unexplained. This sample has 9,000 to 13,000 clones in its table, and roughly 82% of those were observed once. Around a quarter of the sample is taken by the ten largest. The antigens of these receptors remain unknown. CD4+ T cells from unexposed donors were collected before the COVID-19 pandemic (2011-2018). After approximately eleven days of culture, CD4+ T cells were isolated with the EasySep CD4+ T cell isolation kit. The sample was CD4+ T cells from PBMCs, cultured in vitro. Every receptor here comes from a human donor in good health.

A single count supports this clone. V gene TRBV3-1 (or the pseudogene TRBV3-2) combines with J gene TRBJ2-3; D gene uncertain. Trimming removed 0 bases from V and 0 bases from J, with 4 bases in between. This CDR3 region has 14 residues. The germline V gene encodes CDR1 LGHDT and CDR2 YNNKEL (reference sequence). CDR3 in DNA: TGTGCCAGCAGCCAAGAAACAAGCACAGATACGCAGTATTTT. The encoded protein is CASSQETSTDTQYF.

This clone was seen a handful of times. This rearrangement joins TRBV19 to TRBJ1-3; TRBD1 aligns across 8 bases. This CDR3 is built from 13 residues. V was pared by 8 bases and J by 7 bases, with 7 bases of the junction left unmatched. Germline assignment: CDR1 LNHDA and CDR2 SQIVND (reference sequence). The CDR3: CASGQGSRNTIYF. DNA for the CDR3: TGTGCCAGTGGACAGGGATCCAGGAACACCATATATTTT.

This clone was observed a handful of times. The rearrangement joins TRBV30 to TRBJ1-6; 10 bases agree with TRBD1. V was pared by 6 bases and J by 10 bases, with 9 bases of the junction left unmatched. Looked up from germline, CDR1 is GTSNPN and CDR2 is SVGIG (reference sequence). The CDR3 totals 14 residues. Here the CDR3 DNA reads TGTGCCTGTACCAAAGGGACAGGGGAATCACCCCTCCACTTT. Translating it yields CACTKGTGESPLHF. The full variable domain, with the rest looked up from reference TRBV30 and TRBJ1-6, is SQTIHQWPATLVQPVGSPLSLECTVEGTSNPNLYWYRQAAGRGLQLLFYSVGIGQISSEVPQNLSASRPQDRQFILSSKKLLLSDSGFYLCACTKGTGESPLHFGNGTRLTVT.

V usage is TRBV7-2 and J usage is TRBJ2-3; D unclear. The CDR3 spans 14 residues. Trimming stripped 3 bases from V and 1 base from J, with 8 bases between. From germline, CDR1 is SGHTA and CDR2 FQGNSA. CDR3 in amino acids: CASSLDARTDTQYF. As DNA, the CDR3 is TGTGCCAGCAGCTTGGACGCCCGCACAGATACGCAGTATTTT. The full variable domain, its missing parts supplied by reference TRBV7-2 and TRBJ2-3, is GAGVSQSPSNKVTEKGKDVELRCDPISGHTALYWYRQSLGQGLEFLIYFQGNSAPDKSGLPSDRFSAERTGGSVSTLTIQRTQQEDSAVYLCASSLDARTDTQYFGPGTRLTVL.

The chain carries TRBV9 and TRBJ2-3, with 7 bases identical to TRBD2. The germline CDR1 and CDR2 sequences are SGDLS and YYNGEE. Losses at the gene ends were 0 bases for V and 4 bases for J; bases not matched to a gene: 8. The CDR3 sequence is 16 residues long. CDR3 in amino acids: CASSVGGGGGSDTQYF. CDR3 DNA sequence: TGTGCCAGCAGCGTAGGTGGCGGGGGTGGGTCAGATACGCAGTATTTT.

The CDR3 region is CASSRERPGRGYEQYF. The CDR3 nucleotides are TGTGCCAGCAGCCGAGAACGACCGGGACGGGGCTACGAGCAGTACTTC. The chain uses TRBV7-6 and TRBJ2-7, with D perhaps matching TRBD1 or TRBD2 (5 bases each). V was cut by 5 bases and J by 3 bases, with 20 bases left in between. This CDR3 is 16 amino acids long. Germline V gives CDR1 SGHVS, CDR2 FNYEAQ.

V usage is TRBV11-3 and J usage is TRBJ2-3; 14 bases are a match to TRBD2. Trimming at V came to 7 bases and at J to 15 bases, leaving 12 bases not matched to a gene. The CDR3 extends over 14 amino acids. The V gene's germline CDR1 is SGHNT and CDR2 YENEEA. The CDR3 nucleotides read TGTGCCAGCACACTGAAGGGACTAGCGGGAGCACACTATTTT. As protein: CASTLKGLAGAHYF.

The CDR3 region has the DNA TGTGCCAGCAGCGAAAGGGACAATGAGCAGTTCTTC. It specifies CASSERDNEQFF. The chain links TRBV11-3 to TRBJ2-1, with D unresolved. V lost 5 bases and J 5 bases, leaving 7 bases between the germline ends. The CDR3 has 12 residues. Germline V gene data show CDR1 as SGHNT and CDR2 as YENEEA.